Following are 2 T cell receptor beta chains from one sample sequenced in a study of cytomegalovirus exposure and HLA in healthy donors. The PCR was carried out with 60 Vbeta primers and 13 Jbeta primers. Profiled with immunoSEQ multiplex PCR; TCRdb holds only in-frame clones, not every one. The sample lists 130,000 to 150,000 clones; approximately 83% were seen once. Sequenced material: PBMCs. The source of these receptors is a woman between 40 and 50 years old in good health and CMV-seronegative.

The CDR3 sequence is CASSPLPNPKNNEQFF. CDR3 sequence (DNA): TGTGCCAGCTCACCCCTACCCAACCCGAAGAACAATGAGCAGTTCTTC. The chain is built from TRBV18 and TRBJ2-1; no clear D. Trimming left V 3 bases short and J 5 bases short, with 17 bases between. The CDR3 consists of 16 residues. Germline CDR1 reads KGHSH; CDR2 reads LQKENI.

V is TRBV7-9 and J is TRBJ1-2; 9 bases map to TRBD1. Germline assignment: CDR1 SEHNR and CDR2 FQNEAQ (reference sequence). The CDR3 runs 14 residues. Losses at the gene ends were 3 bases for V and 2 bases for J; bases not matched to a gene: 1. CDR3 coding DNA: TGTGCCAGCAGCTTCGACAGGGGGAACTATGGCTACACCTTC. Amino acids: CASSFDRGNYGYTF.